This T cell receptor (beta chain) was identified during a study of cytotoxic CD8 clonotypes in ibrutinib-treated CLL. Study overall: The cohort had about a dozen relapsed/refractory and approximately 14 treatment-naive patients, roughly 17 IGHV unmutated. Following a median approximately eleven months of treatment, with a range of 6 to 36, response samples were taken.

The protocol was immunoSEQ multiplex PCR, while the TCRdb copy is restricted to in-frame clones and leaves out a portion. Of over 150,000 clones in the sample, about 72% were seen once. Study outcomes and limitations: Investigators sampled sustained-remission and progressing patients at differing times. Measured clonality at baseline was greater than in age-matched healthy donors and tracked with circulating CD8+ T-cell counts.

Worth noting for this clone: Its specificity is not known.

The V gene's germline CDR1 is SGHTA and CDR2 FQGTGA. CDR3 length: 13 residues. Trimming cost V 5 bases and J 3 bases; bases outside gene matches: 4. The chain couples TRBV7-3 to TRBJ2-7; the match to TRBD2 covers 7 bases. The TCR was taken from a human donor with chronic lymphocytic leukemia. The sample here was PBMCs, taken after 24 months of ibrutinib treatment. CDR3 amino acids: CASSLWGGYEQYF. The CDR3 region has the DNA TGTGCCAGCAGCCTGTGGGGGGGCTACGAGCAGTACTTC.